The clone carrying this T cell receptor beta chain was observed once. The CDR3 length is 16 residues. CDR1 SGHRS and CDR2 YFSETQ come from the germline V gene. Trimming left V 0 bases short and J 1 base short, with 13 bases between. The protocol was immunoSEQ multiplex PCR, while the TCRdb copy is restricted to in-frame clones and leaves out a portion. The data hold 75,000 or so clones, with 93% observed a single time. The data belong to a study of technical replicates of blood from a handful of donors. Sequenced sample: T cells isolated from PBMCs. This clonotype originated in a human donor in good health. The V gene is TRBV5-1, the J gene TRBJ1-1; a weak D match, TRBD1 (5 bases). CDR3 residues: CASSLELFGQNTEAFF. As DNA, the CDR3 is TGCGCCAGCAGCTTGGAGCTCTTTGGACAGAACACTGAAGCTTTCTTT.